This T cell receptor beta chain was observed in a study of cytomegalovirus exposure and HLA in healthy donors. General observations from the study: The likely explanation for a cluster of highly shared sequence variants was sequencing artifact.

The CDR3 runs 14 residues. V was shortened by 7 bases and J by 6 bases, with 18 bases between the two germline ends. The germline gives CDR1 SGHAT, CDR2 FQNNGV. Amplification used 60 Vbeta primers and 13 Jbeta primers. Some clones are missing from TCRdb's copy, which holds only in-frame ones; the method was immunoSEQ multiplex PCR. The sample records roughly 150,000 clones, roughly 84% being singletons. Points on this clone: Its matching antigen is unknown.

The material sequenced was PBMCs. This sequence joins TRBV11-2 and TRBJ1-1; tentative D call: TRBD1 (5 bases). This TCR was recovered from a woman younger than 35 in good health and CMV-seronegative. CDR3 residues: CASTPWGGFAEAFF. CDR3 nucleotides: TGTGCCAGCACCCCATGGGGGGGGTTTGCTGAAGCTTTCTTT.